One and the same sample provided the 26 T cell receptor beta chains below, sequenced in a study of Tregs in tolerant kidney transplant recipients. TCRdb keeps only in-frame clones here, not all; method: immunoSEQ multiplex PCR. Of over 55,000 clones in the sample, about 83% were seen once. The sample taken for sequencing was CD4+ T cells from blood. Receptors were obtained from a human donor in good health.

The chain is built from TRBV4-1 and TRBJ1-1; D unresolved. Trimming shortened V by 4 bases and J by 5 bases, and 11 bases separated the two germline ends. The germline V gene encodes CDR1 MGHRA and CDR2 YSYEKL. This CDR3 region has 13 residues. The CDR3 protein is CASSLIGHTEAFF. The CDR3 bases are TGCGCCAGCAGCCTCATAGGTCATACTGAAGCTTTCTTT.

As DNA, the CDR3 is TGTGCCAGCATCCCGGGGGCGCGTGGTTGGGAGACCCAGTACTTC. Amino acid sequence: CASIPGARGWETQYF. The chain is built from TRBV6-6 and TRBJ2-5; possibly TRBD1 or TRBD2 for D (6 bases each). V shed 7 bases and J shed 5 bases, with 20 bases lying between them. The CDR3 is made up of 15 amino acids. CDR1 and CDR2 (germline): MNHNY, SVGAGI (reference sequence).

The CDR3 nucleotides read TGTGCCAGCAGCCGAGTAAATCAGCCCCAGCATTTT. Translation: CASSRVNQPQHF. This chain connects TRBV5-6 to TRBJ1-5; D is ambiguous. Germline V gene lookup returns CDR1 SGHDT and CDR2 YYEEEE. V dropped 4 bases and J dropped 4 bases, with 6 bases sitting between them. The CDR3 sequence is 12 residues long.

The chain combines TRBV19 with TRBJ1-1; D may be TRBD1 (5 bases). V shed 5 bases and J shed 0 bases, with 10 bases lying between them. Germline V gives CDR1 LNHDA, CDR2 SQIVND (reference sequence). The CDR3 is 14 residues long. The CDR3 reads CASSDSFLNTEAFF. CDR3 in DNA: TGTGCCAGTAGTGACAGCTTCCTGAACACTGAAGCTTTCTTT.

The rearrangement links TRBV4-3 to TRBJ1-2; D not certain. This CDR3 spans 14 amino acids. Germline assignment: CDR1 LGHNA and CDR2 YSLEER. V lost 4 bases to trimming and J lost 8 bases, with 17 bases between them. CDR3 loop: CASSPPRALRGYTF. DNA for the CDR3: TGCGCCAGCAGCCCCCCCCGGGCCCTACGGGGCTACACCTTC.

The V gene is TRBV19, the J gene TRBJ2-1; TRBD2 aligns across 9 bases. Per the germline V gene, CDR1 is LNHDA and CDR2 is SQIVND (reference sequence). The CDR3 has 20 residues. V dropped 7 bases and J dropped 0; count of bases not matched to a gene: 19. This chain's CDR3 is CASNPSWEREASSSYNEQFF. The CDR3 DNA reads TGTGCCAGTAACCCCAGTTGGGAGCGGGAGGCCAGCAGCTCCTACAATGAGCAGTTCTTC.

The rearrangement uses TRBV7-2 and TRBJ2-7; 11 nucleotides match TRBD2. The germline V gene encodes CDR1 SGHTA and CDR2 FQGNSA. The ends lost 5 bases at V and 6 bases at J; junction bases unmatched: 6. CDR3 size: 14 residues. Written as DNA, the CDR3 is TGTGCCAGCAGCGCTCTAGCGGGGGGCACCGAGCAGTACTTC. Translated, it gives CASSALAGGTEQYF.

This clone was detected a few times. This chain connects TRBV10-3 to TRBJ2-5; D may correspond to TRBD1 or TRBD2 (6 bases each). CDR3 length: 14 amino acids. Germline-derived CDR1 and CDR2 are ENHRY and SYGVKD. V lost 3 bases to trimming and J lost 5 bases, with 13 bases between them. CDR3 region: CAISDSGALETQYF. In DNA, the CDR3 is TGTGCCATCAGTGACTCGGGGGCCTTGGAGACCCAGTACTTC.

The V call is TRBV29-1, the J call TRBJ2-7; 8 nucleotides align to TRBD1. The CDR3 is made up of 15 amino acids. With V trimmed by 1 base and J by 0 bases, 5 bases remained unmatched. Germline V gene sequence: CDR1 SQVTM, CDR2 ANQGSEA. CDR3 DNA sequence: TGCAGCGTTGAAGTCCCCAGGGGGCCCTCCTACGAGCAGTACTTC. Its protein product is CSVEVPRGPSYEQYF.

The V call is TRBV28, the J call TRBJ2-1, with D perhaps TRBD1 (5 bases). The V end was cut by 3 bases, the J end by 1 base, with 22 bases between. Germline CDR1 MDHEN, CDR2 SYDVKM. This CDR3 comprises 19 residues. This CDR3 is CASSFHPWPGHRSYNEQFF. CDR3 coding DNA: TGTGCCAGCAGTTTCCACCCGTGGCCAGGACACCGTTCCTACAATGAGCAGTTCTTC. The whole variable domain, remainder taken from reference TRBV28 and TRBJ2-1, is DVKVTQSSRYLVKRTGEKVFLECVQDMDHENMFWYRQDPGLGLRLIYFSYDVKMKEKGDIPEGYSVSREKKERFSLILESASTNQTSMYLCASSFHPWPGHRSYNEQFFGPGTRLTVL.

The CDR3 spells CASSSGLAATNEQFF. The CDR3 bases are TGTGCCAGCAGCTCGGGACTAGCGGCCACCAATGAGCAGTTCTTC. The rearrangement joins TRBV7-2 to TRBJ2-1, with 11 nucleotides matching TRBD2. Germline V CDR1 and CDR2: SGHTA, FQGNSA. The V and J ends lost 4 bases and 6 bases, in that order; junction bases with no gene match: 5. The CDR3 contains 15 residues.

The V gene is TRBV6-1, the J gene TRBJ2-7, with a tentative D call TRBD1 (5 bases). The germline V gene has CDR1 MNHNS and CDR2 SASEGT. CDR3 length: 13 residues. V gave up 2 bases and J gave up 4 bases, with 9 bases separating them. The CDR3 DNA reads as TGTGCCAGCAGTGAACGTCAGGGATACGAGCAGTACTTC. Amino acids: CASSERQGYEQYF.

The gene calls are TRBV2 and TRBJ2-1, with D perhaps matching TRBD1 or TRBD2 (5 bases each). Trimming pared 7 bases from V and 5 bases from J, leaving 15 bases between. The CDR3 is made up of 14 amino acids. Germline V gives CDR1 SNHLY, CDR2 FYNNEI. The CDR3 nucleotides read TGTGCCAGCACGGTGGGGGAGAAGAACAATGAGCAGTTCTTC. Protein sequence: CASTVGEKNNEQFF.

The rearrangement links TRBV29-1 to TRBJ2-7; D possibly uses TRBD1 or TRBD2 (6 bases each). V lost 6 bases, J lost 0 bases, and 18 bases lay in between. Germline V gives CDR1 SQVTM, CDR2 ANQGSEA. This CDR3 has 15 residues. The CDR3: CSVGAQQGLSYEQYF. The CDR3 nucleotides read TGCAGCGTGGGGGCCCAACAGGGACTCTCCTACGAGCAGTACTTC.

The chain employs TRBV7-7 and TRBJ1-3; D remains ambiguous. There are 16 residues in the CDR3. Germline V gene data show CDR1 as SSHAT and CDR2 as FNYEAQ (reference sequence). Trimming pared 6 bases from V and 0 bases from J, leaving 15 bases between. The CDR3 sequence is CASSQMDFCSGNTIYF. CDR3 sequence (DNA): TGTGCCAGCAGTCAAATGGACTTCTGCTCTGGAAACACCATATATTTT.

The V and J genes are TRBV10-2 and TRBJ2-7; the match to TRBD2 covers 13 bases. The V gene end was trimmed by 6 bases and the J gene end by 7 bases; junction bases not matched to a gene: 6. The germline V gene has CDR1 WSHSY and CDR2 SAAADI. There are 14 residues in the CDR3. CDR3 sequence: CASRGTSGTKEQYF. For the CDR3, the DNA is TGCGCCAGCAGAGGGACTAGCGGGACGAAAGAGCAGTACTTC.

This clone was counted a few times. This chain links TRBV18 with TRBJ1-5, with D possibly being TRBD1 (5 bases). CDR1 is KGHSH and CDR2 is LQKENI in the germline V gene. V gave up 3 bases and J gave up 4 bases, with 10 bases separating them. The CDR3 loop spans 14 amino acids. The CDR3 DNA reads TGTGCCAGCTCACCTACAACAGGAAATCAGCCCCAGCATTTT. Protein sequence: CASSPTTGNQPQHF.

This sequence joins TRBV30 and TRBJ1-4; D remains unclear. Trimming cost V 2 bases and J 3 bases, with 10 bases left between them. Germline CDR1 GTSNPN, CDR2 SVGIG (reference sequence). The CDR3 totals 14 residues. CDR3 DNA sequence: TGTGCCTGGAGTCGCGAGGGCTCTAATGAAAAACTGTTTTTT. Translating gives CAWSREGSNEKLFF.

This chain uses TRBV5-4 with TRBJ1-1; 10 bases line up with TRBD1. Unmatched junction bases numbered 4, after V lost 3 bases and J lost 8 bases. The CDR3 has 13 amino acids. Per the germline V gene, CDR1 is SGHNT and CDR2 is YYREEE (reference sequence). CDR3 sequence reads: CASSSGQGREAFF. For the CDR3, the DNA is TGTGCCAGCAGCTCGGGACAGGGGAGGGAAGCTTTCTTT. Based on the CDR3 plus reference TRBV5-4 and TRBJ1-1, the full variable domain is ETGVTQSPTHLIKTRGQQVTLRCSSQSGHNTVSWYQQALGQGPQFIFQYYREEENGRGNFPPRFSGLQFPNYSSELNVNALELDDSALYLCASSSGQGREAFFGQGTRLTVV.

The CDR3 DNA follows: TGTGCCAGCAGCTTAAACGCAGACACAGATACGCAGTATTTT. Translated, it gives CASSLNADTDTQYF. The V gene is TRBV11-1, the J gene TRBJ2-3; D gene unclear. The V gene's germline CDR1 is SGHAT and CDR2 FQDESV (reference sequence). There are 14 residues in the CDR3. V lost 2 bases and J lost 2, with 8 bases in between.

This clone was seen once. The chain links TRBV5-4 to TRBJ2-2; D remains ambiguous. V shed 4 bases and J shed 2 bases, with 15 bases lying between them. The CDR3 has 16 amino acids. Germline CDR1 reads SGHNT; CDR2 reads YYREEE (reference sequence). The CDR3 here is CASSQDAGVNTGELFF. DNA of the CDR3: TGTGCCAGCAGCCAAGATGCAGGCGTAAACACCGGGGAGCTGTTTTTT.

The chain's CDR3 is CASTRDPAETQYF. CDR3 DNA: TGTGCCAGCACCCGGGACCCGGCAGAGACCCAGTACTTC. The chain uses TRBV6-6 and TRBJ2-5, with D perhaps given as TRBD1 or TRBD2 (5 bases each). The V gene's germline CDR1 is MNHNY and CDR2 SVGAGI (reference sequence). This CDR3 comprises 13 residues. The V end lost 7 bases, the J end lost 4 bases, and 13 bases lay between the germline ends.

The V and J genes are TRBV19 and TRBJ2-2, with 8 positions matching TRBD1. Germline CDR1 LNHDA, CDR2 SQIVND (reference sequence). J was trimmed by 2 bases and V by 5 bases; bases with no gene match: 10. The CDR3 loop spans 17 amino acids. The DNA of the CDR3 is TGTGCCAGTAGTGGGCCCTGGGCAGGGGGCAACACCGGGGAGCTGTTTTTT. The encoded protein is CASSGPWAGGNTGELFF.

In this sample, this clone turned up once. V and J are TRBV11-3 and TRBJ1-4; D unclear. This CDR3 is 17 amino acids long. V gave up 0 bases and J gave up 8 bases, with 19 bases separating them. From germline, CDR1 is SGHNT and CDR2 YENEEA. The CDR3: CASSLDLETKWEEKLFF. The DNA for the CDR3 is TGTGCCAGCAGCTTAGATCTGGAGACAAAATGGGAAGAAAAACTGTTTTTT. The full variable domain, its missing parts supplied by reference TRBV11-3 and TRBJ1-4, is EAGVVQSPRYKIIEKKQPVAFWCNPISGHNTLYWYLQNLGQGPELLIRYENEEAVDDSQLPKDRFSAERLKGVDSTLKIQPAELGDSAVYLCASSLDLETKWEEKLFFGSGTQLSVL.

In nucleotides, the CDR3 is TGTGCCAGCAGTCTCCCCCGGGACAGGTACCAAGAGACCCAGTACTTC. It specifies CASSLPRDRYQETQYF. The genes are TRBV28 and TRBJ2-5; 8 bases align to TRBD1. The CDR3 consists of 16 residues. CDR1 MDHEN and CDR2 SYDVKM come from the germline V gene. The ends lost 5 bases at V and 0 bases at J; junction bases unmatched: 8.

The chain employs TRBV11-3 and TRBJ2-3; a possible D gene is TRBD2 (6 bases). The germline V gene encodes CDR1 SGHNT and CDR2 YENEEA. The germline V and J ends were trimmed by 0 bases and 3 bases, with 16 bases remaining between them. This CDR3 has 17 amino acids. CDR3 amino acids: CASSLDGASESTDTQYF. CDR3 DNA: TGTGCCAGCAGCTTAGATGGGGCTAGCGAGTCAACAGATACGCAGTATTTT.